This T cell receptor gamma chain emerged from a study of gamma delta lymphoproliferative disorders and STAT genes. PBMCs from patients and controls supplied the genomic DNA for sequencing. CDR1 and CDR2 from the germline V gene are EGSTGY and YDSYTSSV. The CDR3 is 12 residues long. TCRdb reanalysed the multiplex PCR reads via CATT. The sample shows about 2,400 gamma-chain clones, 9% to 12% of them seen only once. By share of the sample, this clone is medium-sized. The receptor comes from a human donor in good health. Sequencing input: blood. The V gene corresponds to TRGV4; no J gene was called. CDR3 residues: CATWDGPGGRLF. CDR3 nucleotides: TGTGCCACCTGGGATGGGCCCGGTGGTAGGCTCTTT.